The source of this TCR beta chain is a study of blood T cell repertoires in COVID-19. At the level of the study: COVID-19 samples from acute and convalescent phases originated in the United States, Italy and Spain. Nucleic acid was either cDNA or gDNA, and it came from T cells, B-cell-depleted T cells, or PBMCs.

Clones were read by immunoSEQ multiplex PCR, and TCRdb kept only the in-frame ones, dropping some. The sample carries about 97,000 clones, over 65% recorded once. This CDR3 is built from 15 residues. This TCR was sampled from a human donor in a cohort sampled during active COVID-19. The rearrangement uses TRBV21-1 and TRBJ2-7; TRBD1 is taken as the D call from the table, unchecked against the DNA. TRBV21-1 is a known pseudogene. The sequenced sample was peripheral blood. The CDR3 nucleotides are TGTGCCAGCAGCAAATACCGGGACAGCGTTTACGAGCAGTACTTC. Amino acids: CASSKYRDSVYEQYF.